This T cell receptor (beta chain) appears in the sequencing data of a study of T cells after yellow fever vaccination. Study-level results: A large majority of primary-vaccination clones showed up again after the booster (96% CD4, 75% to 90% CD8). Among all clonotypes, a small share was observed in both CD4 and CD8 compartments. Vaccine-responding clonotypes were almost all undetectable in sorted memory subsets on day 0.

Generation of TCR cDNA used 5'RACE template switching (which added a universal primer site and UMIs). TCRdb used MiXCR to reprocess the 5' RACE reads, holding one entry per CDR3 protein. The table includes over 4,000 distinct CDR3 sequences, 3% to 4.5% detected once. This clonotype was seen ten or more times. Deletions cut 4 bases from V and 5 bases from J, with 11 bases between. The CDR3 is 12 amino acids. The germline gives CDR1 DFQATT, CDR2 SNEGSKA (reference sequence). This chain joins TRBV20-1 and TRBJ2-5, with a possible D match to TRBD2 (6 bases). The sequences come from PBMCs, either bulk or a sorted T-cell subset (CD4+, CD8+, memory, or dextramer-sorted; not recorded which), collected 15 days after the yellow fever booster vaccination. This sequence originates from a man younger than 40 who received the YFV17D yellow fever vaccine. CDR3 region: CSATPGTETQYF. CDR3 coding DNA: TGCAGTGCTACACCAGGGACTGAGACCCAGTACTTC.